What follows describes a single TCR beta chain. This specimen comes from a study of control samples from healthy donors and cancer patients. Germline CDR1 is SGHRS and CDR2 is YFSETQ. This CDR3 spans 14 amino acids. Trimming left V 7 bases short and J 4 bases short, with 18 bases between. TCRdb's copy holds only in-frame clones and misses some; the assay was immunoSEQ multiplex PCR. This sample yields approximately 87,000 clones, of which 90% to 95% are seen a single time; around 1.3% belongs to the top ten. The sequence was obtained from a woman aged 40 to 55 with lung cancer. The chain combines TRBV5-1 with TRBJ2-7; TRBD1 is a possible D gene (5 bases). The sequenced sample consisted of PBMCs. For the CDR3, the DNA is TGCGCCAGCCAACCTTTATGGGGCCCGTACGAGCAGTACTTC. It yields the protein CASQPLWGPYEQYF.